The rows below give T cell receptor beta chains drawn from one sample of a study of Ad26.COV2.S vaccination and SARS-CoV-2 variants. The method was immunoSEQ multiplex PCR; TCRdb's version includes in-frame clones alone and lacks a portion of them. The data contain roughly 700,000 clones, more than 70% of them singletons. Sample: peripheral blood, taken in a trial of Ad26.COV2.S vaccine versus placebo. These receptors all come from a person between 18 and 60 years old who received the Ad26.COV2.S COVID-19 vaccine or a placebo. CDR3s include the opening cysteine and the closing phenylalanine or tryptophan. D genes are given only for firm matches. Not all rows give a size; the values are once, few, many and, for expanded clones, a class.

v_call,j_call,d_call,clone_size,cdr3_aa,cdr3_nt
TRBV3-1/TRBV3-2,TRBJ1-2,TRBD1,NA,CASSQGQGGNYGYTF,TGTGCCAGCAGCCAGGGACAGGGTGGTAACTATGGCTACACCTTC
TRBV29-1,TRBJ2-1,NA,NA,CSVEEQAYNEQFF,TGCAGCGTTGAAGAGCAAGCCTACAATGAGCAGTTCTTC
TRBV3-1/TRBV3-2,TRBJ2-5,TRBD1,NA,CASSQNTGGETQYF,TGTGCCAGCAGCCAGAACACAGGGGGAGAGACCCAGTACTTC
TRBV7-2,TRBJ2-1,NA,NA,CASSWVGGASINEQFF,TGTGCCAGCAGCTGGGTAGGGGGGGCCTCTATCAATGAGCAGTTCTTC
TRBV30,TRBJ1-1,NA,few,CAWSLNTEAFF,TGTGCCTGGAGCCTGAACACTGAAGCTTTCTTT
TRBV11-2,TRBJ2-1,TRBD2,once,CASSLRPSGGHEQFF,TGTGCCAGCAGCTTACGGCCCAGCGGGGGCCATGAGCAGTTCTTC
TRBV7-9,TRBJ1-1,NA,NA,CASSLPKGEAFF,TGTGCCAGCAGCTTACCGAAGGGTGAAGCTTTCTTT
TRBV7-2,TRBJ1-1,TRBD1,NA,CASSSTGAGTEAFF,TGTGCCAGCAGCTCCACAGGGGCGGGAACTGAAGCTTTCTTT
TRBV7-9,TRBJ2-3,TRBD1,NA,CASSFRDRGSTDTQYF,TGTGCCAGCAGTTTCCGGGACAGGGGAAGCACAGATACGCAGTATTTT
TRBV7-9,TRBJ2-5,TRBD2,NA,CASSPGGTSTLGTQYF,TGTGCCAGCAGCCCGGGAGGGACTAGCACCCTTGGGACCCAGTACTTC
TRBV12-3/TRBV12-4,TRBJ1-2,NA,NA,CASSSRGYGYTF,TGTGCCAGCAGTTCCCGGGGGTATGGCTACACCTTC
TRBV25-1,TRBJ2-5,NA,NA,CASSEYGGGAEETQYF,TGTGCCAGCAGTGAATACGGAGGGGGCGCCGAAGAGACCCAGTACTTC
TRBV19,TRBJ1-1,NA,NA,CASGTEAFF,TGTGCCAGCGGCACTGAAGCTTTCTTT
TRBV10-1,TRBJ2-2,NA,NA,CASSTRTTFGTGELFF,TGCGCCAGCAGTACCAGGACAACTTTTGGCACCGGGGAGCTGTTTTTT
TRBV30,TRBJ1-1,NA,NA,CACTGPLNTEAFF,TGTGCCTGTACAGGACCCCTGAACACTGAAGCTTTCTTT
TRBV27,TRBJ2-3,TRBD1,NA,CARGTGGQDNTDTQYF,TGTGCCAGAGGGACAGGGGGGCAAGATAACACAGATACGCAGTATTTT
TRBV5-4,TRBJ1-1,NA,NA,CASSLPHTEAFF,TGTGCCAGCAGCTTGCCCCACACTGAAGCTTTCTTT
TRBV18,TRBJ2-5,NA,NA,CASSPLAQETQYF,TGTGCCAGCTCACCTTTGGCTCAAGAGACCCAGTACTTC
TRBV9,TRBJ1-4,TRBD1,NA,CASSPQGAGNEKLFF,TGTGCCAGCAGCCCACAGGGGGCAGGTAATGAAAAACTGTTTTTT
TRBV2,TRBJ1-5,NA,NA,CASGRGAGQPQHF,TGTGCCAGCGGACGGGGGGCGGGTCAGCCCCAGCATTTT
TRBV21-1,TRBJ2-3,NA,NA,CASSNVPGLAGLRGDTQYF,TGTGCCAGCAGCAATGTCCCCGGACTAGCGGGTCTGCGGGGAGATACGCAGTATTTT
TRBV6-5,TRBJ1-1,NA,NA,CASSKQKGTEAFF,TGTGCCAGCAGTAAACAGAAAGGCACTGAAGCTTTCTTT
TRBV7-9,TRBJ2-1,NA,NA,CASSSNLERSYNEQFF,TGTGCCAGCAGCTCGAACCTAGAAAGGTCCTACAATGAGCAGTTCTTC
TRBV25-1,TRBJ1-2,NA,NA,CASSPPDRYGYTF,TGTGCCAGCAGTCCCCCGGATCGCTATGGCTACACCTTC
TRBV5-6,TRBJ1-3,NA,once,CASSLAVGPGNTIYF,TGTGCCAGCAGCTTGGCAGTGGGCCCTGGAAACACCATATATTTT
TRBV18,TRBJ1-1,NA,NA,CASSSQDSPNTEAFF,TGTGCCAGCTCGTCGCAGGACAGCCCAAACACTGAAGCTTTCTTT
TRBV4-2,TRBJ1-2,NA,NA,CASSQDLGVGYGYTF,TGTGCCAGCAGCCAAGATTTAGGGGTGGGCTATGGCTACACCTTC
TRBV6-5,TRBJ2-3,NA,NA,CANTIDTQYF,TGTGCCAATACAATAGATACGCAGTATTTT
TRBV21-1,TRBJ2-7,NA,NA,CASSKQLAGVYYEQYF,TGTGCCAGCAGCAAACAACTAGCGGGAGTGTACTACGAGCAGTACTTC